Following are 32 T cell receptor beta chains from one sample sequenced in a study of CXCR3-negative and CXCR3-positive naive CD8 T cells. 5' RACE that incorporated UMI labels was used to prepare the TRB cDNA libraries. TCRdb reprocessed the 5' RACE reads; each CDR3 protein has one entry and no DNA is given. This sample's table reports 100,000 to 150,000 distinct CDR3 sequences. The sample was naive CXCR3- CD8+ T cells from blood. The subset was: CD45RO-CCR7+CD27+CD95- naive CD8+ T cells lacking CXCR3 (TNR3-). These receptors were collected from a human donor in good health. Some clones in this sample may be carry-over from other donors' samples.

This rearrangement joins TRBV7-9 to TRBJ2-1; TCRdb selects TRBD1, and the lack of DNA leaves this call unchecked. This CDR3 has 14 residues. CDR1 and CDR2 from the germline V gene are SEHNR and FQNEAQ (reference sequence). CDR3 region: CASNRQGAHNEQFF.

CDR3 amino acids: CSARETVIYGSAHYGYTF. This chain uses TRBV20-1 with TRBJ1-2; TCRdb indicates TRBD1, and absent DNA this call remains unverified. CDR1 and CDR2 from the germline V gene are DFQATT and SNEGSKA (reference sequence). This CDR3 comprises 18 residues.

This sequence joins TRBV2 and TRBJ2-6; the D gene TCRdb calls, TRBD1, cannot be checked with no DNA. The CDR3 spans 22 residues. Germline V lookup: CDR1 SNHLY, CDR2 FYNNEI. This chain's CDR3 is CASSEVVLTGQAITSGANVLTF.

V gene TRBV20-1 combines with J gene TRBJ1-6; TCRdb names TRBD1, which stays unverified in the absence of DNA. Germline values: CDR1 DFQATT, CDR2 SNEGSKA (reference sequence). The CDR3 is 19 residues long. This CDR3 reads CSAIEMSGGDGTYNSPLHF.

The V and J genes are TRBV7-3 and TRBJ2-5; TCRdb's assignment of TRBD2 cannot be checked, as there is no DNA. The V gene's germline CDR1 is SGHTA and CDR2 FQGTGA. The CDR3 sequence is 16 residues long. The CDR3 region is CASSLLAGVGQETQYF.

This rearrangement joins TRBV5-1 to TRBJ2-7; TCRdb's D gene call, TRBD1, goes unchecked for lack of DNA. The CDR3 extends over 16 amino acids. The germline V gene has CDR1 SGHRS and CDR2 YFSETQ. CDR3 sequence: CASSLEGPPSSYEQYF.

The V and J genes are TRBV7-9 and TRBJ2-7; there is no DNA to check the TCRdb D call of TRBD1. The CDR3 has 12 residues. The germline gives CDR1 SEHNR, CDR2 FQNEAQ (reference sequence). The CDR3 sequence is CAAAGQGFEQYF.

The chain recombines TRBV12-3 or TRBV12-4 with TRBJ2-2; TCRdb picks TRBD1, but there is no DNA to check that call. CDR3 length: 16 amino acids. The CDR3 reads CASTTGTAVITGELFF.

The chain recombines TRBV4-2 with TRBJ1-1; lacking DNA, the TRBD1 call made by TCRdb goes unchecked. Germline V gene lookup returns CDR1 LGHNA and CDR2 YNFKEQ. The CDR3 has 16 residues. This chain's CDR3 is CASSQGDREANTEAFF.

The V gene is TRBV19, the J gene TRBJ2-7. CDR1 is LNHDA, CDR2 SQIVND, per germline (reference sequence). The CDR3 consists of 14 residues. CDR3 sequence: CASSILGGLYEQYF.

The chain joins TRBV9 to TRBJ2-1; the TCRdb call, TRBD2, lacks DNA for checking. CDR3 length equals 15 residues. Germline assignment: CDR1 SGDLS and CDR2 YYNGEE. CDR3 loop: CASSVGTSGPNEQFF. Using reference TRBV9 and TRBJ2-1 for the parts outside the CDR3, the full variable domain is DSGVTQTPKHLITATGQRVTLRCSPRSGDLSVYWYQQSLDQGLQFLIQYYNGEERAKGNILERFSAQQFPDLHSELNLSSLELGDSALYFCASSVGTSGPNEQFFGPGTRLTVL.

This chain connects TRBV5-1 to TRBJ2-7; with no DNA, the TCRdb D assignment of TRBD1 cannot be verified. CDR1 is SGHRS and CDR2 is YFSETQ in the germline V gene. This CDR3 region has 15 residues. The CDR3 here is CASSFEGPLTYEQYF.

The chain employs TRBV12-3 or TRBV12-4 and TRBJ2-3. The CDR3 spans 15 residues. Here the CDR3 reads CASSLSTLAADTQYF.

The CDR3 protein is CASSRPFGLAGVDPLGDTQYF. The chain employs TRBV7-8 and TRBJ2-3; TCRdb calls TRBD2, which cannot be checked without DNA. The germline CDR1 and CDR2 sequences are SGHVS and FQNEAQ. The CDR3 spans 21 residues.

The rearrangement joins TRBV9 to TRBJ2-7; with no DNA, the TCRdb D assignment of TRBD2 cannot be verified. CDR3 length: 16 residues. CDR1 is SGDLS and CDR2 is YYNGEE in the germline V gene. The CDR3 spells CASSATTSGRVYEQYF.

The CDR3 sequence: CSVVWGNEETQYF. The rearrangement joins TRBV29-1 to TRBJ2-5. Per germline, CDR1 SQVTM and CDR2 ANQGSEA. This CDR3 is built from 13 residues.

The chain couples TRBV20-1 to TRBJ2-7; TCRdb outputs TRBD1, but without DNA this stays unchecked. This CDR3 region has 14 residues. Per germline, CDR1 DFQATT and CDR2 SNEGSKA (reference sequence). CDR3 amino acids: CSARLATGGYEQYF.

The chain recombines TRBV11-2 with TRBJ2-1; the D call of TRBD2 rests on TCRdb alone, since no DNA is present to check it. CDR3 length: 15 amino acids. Germline V CDR1 and CDR2: SGHAT, FQNNGV. The CDR3: CASSFQSGGYNEQFF.

The gene calls are TRBV4-1 and TRBJ2-7; with no DNA, the TCRdb D assignment of TRBD1 cannot be verified. The germline gives CDR1 MGHRA, CDR2 YSYEKL. The CDR3 contains 15 residues. CDR3 sequence reads: CASSQDWGGSYEQYF.

V gene TRBV10-2 combines with J gene TRBJ2-1; the D gene TCRdb calls, TRBD1, cannot be checked with no DNA. This CDR3 spans 15 amino acids. The germline V gene encodes CDR1 WSHSY and CDR2 SAAADI. CDR3: CASSESDRTHNEQFF.

The chain carries TRBV5-1 and TRBJ2-7; TCRdb proposes TRBD1, but this gene call is untestable without DNA. Germline CDR1 is SGHRS and CDR2 is YFSETQ. The CDR3 spans 16 residues. CDR3 region: CASSLLGEGARYEQYF.

The chain recombines TRBV9 with TRBJ2-1; TCRdb proposes TRBD2, but this gene call is untestable without DNA. Germline CDR1 and CDR2: SGDLS and YYNGEE. The CDR3 is 14 amino acids. Here the CDR3 reads CASSVGPSLQDGFF.

The rearrangement joins TRBV4-1 to TRBJ2-7; TCRdb indicates TRBD2, and absent DNA this call remains unverified. The CDR3 has 15 residues. Germline V CDR1 and CDR2: MGHRA, YSYEKL. CDR3 sequence reads: CASSQGLAASYEQYF.

The chain uses TRBV19 and TRBJ2-5; the D call from TCRdb, TRBD2, cannot be confirmed without DNA. CDR1 and CDR2 (germline): LNHDA, SQIVND (reference sequence). The CDR3 is made up of 18 amino acids. CDR3 loop: CASSARTSGRALEETQYF.

This chain uses TRBV15 with TRBJ2-7. Germline V gene data show CDR1 as LNHNV and CDR2 as YYDKDF (reference sequence). The CDR3 consists of 15 residues. This CDR3 reads CATSRERNPSYEQYF.

The chain uses TRBV28 and TRBJ2-7; TCRdb lists TRBD2, though no DNA is available to test this call. CDR3 length: 16 residues. Per germline, CDR1 MDHEN and CDR2 SYDVKM. This CDR3 reads CASSLSPGLSSYEQYF. Full variable domain (outside the CDR3, taken from reference TRBV28 and TRBJ2-7): DVKVTQSSRYLVKRTGEKVFLECVQDMDHENMFWYRQDPGLGLRLIYFSYDVKMKEKGDIPEGYSVSREKKERFSLILESASTNQTSMYLCASSLSPGLSSYEQYFGPGTRLTVT.

The chain employs TRBV5-6 and TRBJ1-2. This CDR3 has 15 residues. CDR1 SGHDT and CDR2 YYEEEE come from the germline V gene. CDR3 loop: CASSPGPPGNYGYTF.

The V and J genes are TRBV27 and TRBJ2-7; TCRdb proposes TRBD2, but this gene call is untestable without DNA. Germline CDR1 is MNHEY and CDR2 is SMNVEV (reference sequence). The CDR3 totals 17 residues. This CDR3 is CASSLSSGDYLSYEQYF.

The chain links TRBV9 to TRBJ1-5; TCRdb's assignment of TRBD1 cannot be checked, as there is no DNA. Germline values: CDR1 SGDLS, CDR2 YYNGEE. The CDR3 spans 15 residues. CDR3 sequence reads: CASSVEGFHNQPQHF.

J is TRBJ1-3 and V is TRBV28. The CDR3 sequence is 14 residues long. Germline-derived CDR1 and CDR2 are MDHEN and SYDVKM. CDR3 sequence: CASRTVLSGNTIYF.

The chain carries TRBV5-5 and TRBJ2-7; no DNA is available, so the TRBD1 call from TCRdb remains unchecked. CDR1 is SGHKS, CDR2 YYEKEE, per germline (reference sequence). The CDR3 extends over 17 amino acids. The CDR3 is CASSVFSGGRGTYEQYF.

The J gene is TRBJ2-1, the V gene TRBV20-1; TCRdb outputs TRBD1, but without DNA this stays unchecked. The CDR3 has 12 amino acids. The germline CDR1 and CDR2 sequences are DFQATT and SNEGSKA (reference sequence). The CDR3 here is CSADDTGGEQFF.